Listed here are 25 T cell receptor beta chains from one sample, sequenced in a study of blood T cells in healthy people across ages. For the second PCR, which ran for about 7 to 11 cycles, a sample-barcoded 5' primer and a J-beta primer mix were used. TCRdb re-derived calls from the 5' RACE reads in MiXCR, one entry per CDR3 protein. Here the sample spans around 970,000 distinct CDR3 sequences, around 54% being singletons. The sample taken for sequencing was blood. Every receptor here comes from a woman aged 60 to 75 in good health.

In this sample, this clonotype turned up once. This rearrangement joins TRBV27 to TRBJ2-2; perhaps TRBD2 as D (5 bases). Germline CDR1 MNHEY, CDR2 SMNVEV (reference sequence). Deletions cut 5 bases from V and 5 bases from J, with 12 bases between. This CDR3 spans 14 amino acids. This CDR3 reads CASSGSVYTGELFF. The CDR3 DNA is TGTGCCAGCAGTGGGAGCGTATATACCGGGGAGCTGTTTTTT.

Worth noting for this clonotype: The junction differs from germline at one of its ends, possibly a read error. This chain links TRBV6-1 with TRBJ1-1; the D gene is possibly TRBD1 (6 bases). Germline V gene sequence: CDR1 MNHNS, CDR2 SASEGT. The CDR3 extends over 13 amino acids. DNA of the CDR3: TGTGCCAGCAGTGAATGGGACAACACTGAATCTTTCTTT. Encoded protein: CASSEWDNTESFF.

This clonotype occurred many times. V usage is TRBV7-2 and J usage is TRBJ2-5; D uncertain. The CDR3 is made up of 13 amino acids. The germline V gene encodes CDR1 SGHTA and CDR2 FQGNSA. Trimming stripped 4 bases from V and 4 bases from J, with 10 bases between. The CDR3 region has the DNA TGTGCCAGCAGCTCCCGCCGCGCAGAGACCCAGTACTTC. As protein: CASSSRRAETQYF. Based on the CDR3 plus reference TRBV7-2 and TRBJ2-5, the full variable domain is GAGVSQSPSNKVTEKGKDVELRCDPISGHTALYWYRQSLGQGLEFLIYFQGNSAPDKSGLPSDRFSAERTGGSVSTLTIQRTQQEDSAVYLCASSSRRAETQYFGPGTRLLVL.

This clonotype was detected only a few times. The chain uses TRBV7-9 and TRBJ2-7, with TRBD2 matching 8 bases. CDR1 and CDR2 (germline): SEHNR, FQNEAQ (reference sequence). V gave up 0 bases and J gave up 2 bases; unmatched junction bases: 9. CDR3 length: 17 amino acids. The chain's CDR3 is CASSLASAGGHPYEQYF. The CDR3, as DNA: TGTGCCAGCAGCTTAGCATCGGCGGGAGGCCACCCCTACGAGCAGTACTTC.

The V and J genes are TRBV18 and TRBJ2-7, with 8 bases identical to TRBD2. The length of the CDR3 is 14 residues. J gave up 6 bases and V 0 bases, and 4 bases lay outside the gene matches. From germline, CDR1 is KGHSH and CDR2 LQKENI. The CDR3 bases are TGTGCCAGCTCACCACCGGGCGGGGGGAGCGAGCAGTACTTC. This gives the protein CASSPPGGGSEQYF. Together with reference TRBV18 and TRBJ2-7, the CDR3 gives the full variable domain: NAGVMQNPRHLVRRRGQEARLRCSPMKGHSHVYWYRQLPEEGLKFMVYLQKENIIDESGMPKERFSAEFPKEGPSILRIQQVVRGDSAAYFCASSPPGGGSEQYFGPGTRLTVT.

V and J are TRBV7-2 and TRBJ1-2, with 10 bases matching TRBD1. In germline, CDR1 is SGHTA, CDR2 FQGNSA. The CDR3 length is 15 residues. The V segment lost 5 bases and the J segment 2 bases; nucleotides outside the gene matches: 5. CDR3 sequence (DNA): TGTGCCAGCAGCCCCGGGACAGGGGTGAACTATGGCTACACCTTC. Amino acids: CASSPGTGVNYGYTF.

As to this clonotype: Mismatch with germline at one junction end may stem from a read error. CDR3 nucleotide sequence: TGTGCCGGCAGTCCCCAAACAGGGAACTACGAGCAGTACTTC. Translating gives CAGSPQTGNYEQYF. The V call is TRBV2, the J call TRBJ2-5; D perhaps matches TRBD1 (6 bases). The assigned J gene may be wrong: the sequence end matches TRBJ2-7 better. Germline CDR1 reads SNHLY; CDR2 reads FYNNEI. The CDR3 covers 14 residues.

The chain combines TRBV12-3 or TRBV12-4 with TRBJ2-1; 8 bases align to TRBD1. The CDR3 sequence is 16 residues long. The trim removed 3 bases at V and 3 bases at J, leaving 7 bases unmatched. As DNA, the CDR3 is TGTGCCAGCAGTTTGGAAGCCGGACAGGGCTACAATGAGCAGTTCTTC. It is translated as CASSLEAGQGYNEQFF.

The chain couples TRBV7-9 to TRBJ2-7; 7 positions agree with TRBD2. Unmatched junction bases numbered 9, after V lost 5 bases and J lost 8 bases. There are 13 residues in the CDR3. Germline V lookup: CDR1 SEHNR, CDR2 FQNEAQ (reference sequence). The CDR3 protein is CASSKGLAEKQYF. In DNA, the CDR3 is TGTGCCAGCAGCAAGGGGCTAGCGGAGAAGCAGTACTTC.

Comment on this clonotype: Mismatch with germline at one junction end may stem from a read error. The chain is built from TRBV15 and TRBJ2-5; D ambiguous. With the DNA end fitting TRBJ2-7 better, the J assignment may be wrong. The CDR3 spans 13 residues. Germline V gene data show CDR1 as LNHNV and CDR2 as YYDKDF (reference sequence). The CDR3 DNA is TGTGCCGCCAGCAGCAAGGAGTGGTCCGAGCAGTACTTC. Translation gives CAASSKEWSEQYF.

The CDR3 DNA follows: TGTGCCAGCAGTTTCCGGCAGCTTCAAGAGACCCAGTACTTC. Translating gives CASSFRQLQETQYF. The rearrangement uses TRBV28 and TRBJ2-5; no clear D. The CDR3 sequence is 14 residues long. The V gene lost 3 bases and the J gene lost 2 bases, with 10 bases spanning the gap. Germline CDR1 reads MDHEN; CDR2 reads SYDVKM.

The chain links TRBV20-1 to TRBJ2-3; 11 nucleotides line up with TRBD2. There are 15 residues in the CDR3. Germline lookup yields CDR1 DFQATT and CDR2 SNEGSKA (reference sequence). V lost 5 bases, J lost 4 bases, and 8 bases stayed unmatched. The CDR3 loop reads CSAEGASGRSDTQYF. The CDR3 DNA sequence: TGCAGTGCTGAGGGGGCTAGCGGGAGGTCAGATACGCAGTATTTT.

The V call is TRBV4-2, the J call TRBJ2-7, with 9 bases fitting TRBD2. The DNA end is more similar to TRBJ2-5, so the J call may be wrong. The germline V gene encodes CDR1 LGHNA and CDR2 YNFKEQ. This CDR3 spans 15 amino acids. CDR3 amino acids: CASSLVAGDGETQYF. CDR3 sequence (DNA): TGTGCCAGCAGCCTTGTAGCGGGAGATGGGGAGACCCAGTACTTC.

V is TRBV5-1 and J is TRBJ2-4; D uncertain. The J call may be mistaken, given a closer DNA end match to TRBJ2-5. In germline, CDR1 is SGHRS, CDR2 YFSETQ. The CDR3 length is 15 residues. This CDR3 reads CASSLSRIIGETQYF. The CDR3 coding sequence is TGCGCCAGCAGCTTGAGCCGGATTATCGGGGAGACCCAGTACTTC.

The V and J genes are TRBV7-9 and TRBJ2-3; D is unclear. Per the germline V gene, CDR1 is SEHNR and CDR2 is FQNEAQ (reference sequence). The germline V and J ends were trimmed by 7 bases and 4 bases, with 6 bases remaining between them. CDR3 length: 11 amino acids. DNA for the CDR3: TGTGCCAGCACTTTTCCAGATACGCAGTATTTT. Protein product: CASTFPDTQYF. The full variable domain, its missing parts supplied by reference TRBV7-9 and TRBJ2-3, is DTGVSQNPRHKITKRGQNVTFRCDPISEHNRLYWYRQTLGQGPEFLTYFQNEAQLEKSRLLSDRFSAERPKGSFSTLEIQRTEQGDSAMYLCASTFPDTQYFGPGTRLTVL.

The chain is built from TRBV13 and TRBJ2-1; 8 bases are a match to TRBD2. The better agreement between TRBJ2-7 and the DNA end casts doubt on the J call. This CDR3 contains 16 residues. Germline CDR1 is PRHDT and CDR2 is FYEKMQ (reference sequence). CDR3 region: CASSHPLAGHYNEQYF. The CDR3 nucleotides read TGTGCCAGCAGCCACCCCCTAGCGGGCCATTACAATGAGCAGTACTTC.

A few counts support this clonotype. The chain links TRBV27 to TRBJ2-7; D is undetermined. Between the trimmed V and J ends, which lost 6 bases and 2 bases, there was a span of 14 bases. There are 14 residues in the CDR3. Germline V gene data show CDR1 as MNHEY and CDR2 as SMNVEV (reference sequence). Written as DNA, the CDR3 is TGTGCCAGCAGCCGTAGGAACATTGCCTACGAGCAGTACTTC. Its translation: CASSRRNIAYEQYF.

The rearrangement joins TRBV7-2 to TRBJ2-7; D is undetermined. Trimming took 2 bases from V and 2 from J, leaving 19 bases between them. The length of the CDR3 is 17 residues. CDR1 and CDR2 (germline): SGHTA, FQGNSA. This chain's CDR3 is CASSLLHPRLTPYEQYF. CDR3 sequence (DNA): TGTGCCAGCAGCTTACTCCACCCCCGTCTCACACCCTACGAGCAGTACTTC. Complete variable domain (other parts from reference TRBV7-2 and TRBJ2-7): GAGVSQSPSNKVTEKGKDVELRCDPISGHTALYWYRQSLGQGLEFLIYFQGNSAPDKSGLPSDRFSAERTGGSVSTLTIQRTQQEDSAVYLCASSLLHPRLTPYEQYFGPGTRLTVT.

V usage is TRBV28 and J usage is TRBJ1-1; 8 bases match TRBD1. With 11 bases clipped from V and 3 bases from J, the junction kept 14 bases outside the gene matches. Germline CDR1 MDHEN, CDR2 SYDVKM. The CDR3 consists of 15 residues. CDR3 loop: CADPAQTGEDTEAFF. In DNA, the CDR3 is TGTGCCGATCCCGCCCAGACAGGGGAGGACACTGAAGCTTTCTTT.

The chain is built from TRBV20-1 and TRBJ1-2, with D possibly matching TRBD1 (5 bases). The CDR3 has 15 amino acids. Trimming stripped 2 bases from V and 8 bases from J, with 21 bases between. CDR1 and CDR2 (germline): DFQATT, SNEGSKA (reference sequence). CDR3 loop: CSARPPGRDNQGYTF. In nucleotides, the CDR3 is TGCAGTGCTAGACCCCCAGGGAGGGATAACCAAGGCTACACCTTC.

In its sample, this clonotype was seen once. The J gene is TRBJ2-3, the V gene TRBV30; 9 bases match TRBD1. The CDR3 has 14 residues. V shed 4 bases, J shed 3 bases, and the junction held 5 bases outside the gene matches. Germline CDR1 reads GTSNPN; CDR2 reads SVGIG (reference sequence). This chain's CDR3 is CAWNGQGRTDTQYF. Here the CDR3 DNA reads TGTGCCTGGAACGGACAGGGGAGGACAGATACGCAGTATTTT.

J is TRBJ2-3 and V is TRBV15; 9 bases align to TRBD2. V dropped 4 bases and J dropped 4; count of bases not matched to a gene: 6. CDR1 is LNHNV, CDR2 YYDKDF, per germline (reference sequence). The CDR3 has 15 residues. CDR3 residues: CATSNLAGAADTQYF. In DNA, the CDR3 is TGTGCCACCAGCAATTTAGCGGGAGCTGCAGATACGCAGTATTTT.

The CDR3: CASSLEGMFNTQYF. CDR3 in DNA: TGTGCCAGCAGCTTAGAGGGGATGTTCAATACGCAGTATTTT. The chain couples TRBV7-9 to TRBJ2-3; possible D gene TRBD1, 5 bases. The CDR3 totals 14 residues. Trimming stripped 1 base from V and 7 bases from J, with 12 bases between. Germline lookup yields CDR1 SEHNR and CDR2 FQNEAQ (reference sequence).

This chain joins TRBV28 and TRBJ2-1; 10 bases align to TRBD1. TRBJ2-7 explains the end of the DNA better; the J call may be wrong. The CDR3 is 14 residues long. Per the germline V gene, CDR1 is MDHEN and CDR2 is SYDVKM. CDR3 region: CATGRDRGYNEQYF. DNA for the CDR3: TGTGCCACCGGCCGGGACAGGGGTTACAATGAGCAGTACTTC.

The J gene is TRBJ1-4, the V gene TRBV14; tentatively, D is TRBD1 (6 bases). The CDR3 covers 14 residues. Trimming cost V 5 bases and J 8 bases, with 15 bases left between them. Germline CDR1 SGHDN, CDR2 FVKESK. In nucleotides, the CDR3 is TGTGCCAGCAGCAGACGTACAGGGAACGAAAAACTGTTTTTT. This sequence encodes CASSRRTGNEKLFF. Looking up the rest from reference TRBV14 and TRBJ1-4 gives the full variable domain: EAGVTQFPSHSVIEKGQTVTLRCDPISGHDNLYWYRRVMGKEIKFLLHFVKESKQDESGMPNNRFLAERTGGTYSTLKVQPAELEDSGVYFCASSRRTGNEKLFFGSGTQLSVL.